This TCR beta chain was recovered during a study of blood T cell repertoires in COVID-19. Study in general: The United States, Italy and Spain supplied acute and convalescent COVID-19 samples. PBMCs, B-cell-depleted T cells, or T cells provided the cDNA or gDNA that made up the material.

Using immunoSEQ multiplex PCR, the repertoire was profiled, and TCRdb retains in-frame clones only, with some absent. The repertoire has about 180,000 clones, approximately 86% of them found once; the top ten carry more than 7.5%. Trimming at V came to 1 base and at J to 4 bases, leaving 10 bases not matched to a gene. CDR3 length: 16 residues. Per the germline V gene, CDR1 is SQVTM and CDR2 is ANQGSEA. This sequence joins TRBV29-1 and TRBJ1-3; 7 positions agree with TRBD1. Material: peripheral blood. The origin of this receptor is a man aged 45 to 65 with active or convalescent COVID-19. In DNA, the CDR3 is TGCAGCGTTGAAGCTATTAGGGGGACAGCGGGAAACACCATATATTTT. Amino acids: CSVEAIRGTAGNTIYF.